This entry is about one T cell receptor beta chain. The antigen is not known. This sample stems from a study of identical twins. Whole-study results and caveats: Beta clonotypes that were abundant in cord blood contained fewer insertions, a pattern absent from memory repertoires. Without tracking the same donors, conclusions rested on cross-sectional statistical analysis.

cDNA carried unique molecular identifiers, and a universal primer site was added by template switching. One entry per CDR3 protein results from TCRdb running MiXCR on the 5' RACE reads. The sample consists of roughly 1.6 million distinct CDR3 sequences, about 31% of them appearing once. V was shortened by 0 bases and J by 0 bases, with 6 bases between the two germline ends. Germline loops: CDR1 MNHEY, CDR2 SVGAGI. The CDR3 is 15 amino acids. Sample: cord blood. The chain links TRBV6-5 to TRBJ2-1, with no clear D. The sequence was collected from a newborn girl in good health. CDR3 in DNA: TGTGCCAGCAGTTACTCGACCATCTCCTACAATGAGCAGTTCTTC. Translated, it gives CASSYSTISYNEQFF.